The rows below give T cell receptor beta chains drawn from one sample of a study of blood T cell repertoires in COVID-19. Clones were read by immunoSEQ multiplex PCR, and TCRdb kept only the in-frame ones, dropping some. The data show fewer than 15,000 clones, over 80% seen once. Sequences were obtained from peripheral blood. The receptor set was obtained from a man aged 50 or older with active COVID-19. Each CDR3 is given with its conserved first and last residue. Fields, in order: V gene, clone size, D gene, J gene, CDR3 DNA, CDR3 protein. The D gene is left open where the match is weak. Size tells how often a clone was seen (once, few, many) or the class of an expanded clone, and some rows leave it out.

>TRBV14|medium-sized|NA|TRBJ2-2
TGTGCCAGCAGCCAATATGGATGGAGCACCGGGGAGCTGTTTTTT
CASSQYGWSTGELFF
>TRBV7-9|NA|NA|TRBJ2-2
TGTGCCAGCAGCTTAGCGGCAGGGTACACCGGGGAGCTGTTTTTT
CASSLAAGYTGELFF
>TRBV25-1|NA|NA|TRBJ2-1
TGTGCCAGCAGTGAATCAGGGGACCGAAGTGAGCAGTTCTTC
CASSESGDRSEQFF
>TRBV9|NA|NA|TRBJ2-7
TGTGCCAGCAGCACCCTGCCGACAACCTACGAGCAGTACTTC
CASSTLPTTYEQYF
>TRBV7-8|NA|TRBD1|TRBJ2-7
TGTGCCACGGAAGACAGGGGAAACGAGCAGTACTTC
CATEDRGNEQYF
>TRBV29-1|NA|TRBD2|TRBJ2-5
TGCAGCGTAAAGGGAGGGTCCTTAGAGACCCAGTACTTC
CSVKGGSLETQYF
>TRBV2|once|TRBD1|TRBJ2-7
TGTGCCAGCAGTAACGACAGGGAGAAGAGCTACGAGCAGTACTTC
CASSNDREKSYEQYF
>TRBV5-1|NA|NA|TRBJ2-3
TGCGCCAGCAGCTTTCTAATACAGGACGGTCACACAGATACGCAGTATTTT
CASSFLIQDGHTDTQYF
>TRBV9|NA|TRBD1|TRBJ1-2
TGTGCCAGCAGAGCGGACAGGGCTAACTATGGCTACACCTTC
CASRADRANYGYTF
>TRBV27|NA|NA|TRBJ2-7
TGTGCCAGCAGTTTAGGAGGACCCGGAGGATCCTACGAGCAGTACTTC
CASSLGGPGGSYEQYF
>TRBV28|NA|NA|TRBJ1-1
TGTGCCAGTAACCCTGCGGGGAACACTGAAGCTTTTTTT
CASNPAGNTEAFF
>TRBV9|NA|NA|TRBJ2-7
TGTGCCAGCAGCGACCGGGACACAACCTACGAGCAGTACTTC
CASSDRDTTYEQYF
>TRBV9|NA|NA|TRBJ1-1
TGTGCCAGCAGCGCCGGCGGCCCTGAAGCTTTCTTT
CASSAGGPEAFF
>TRBV2|NA|TRBD2|TRBJ2-5
TGTGCCAGCAGTGTGGGGAGGGCCGAAGAGACCCAGTACTTC
CASSVGRAEETQYF
>TRBV27|once|NA|TRBJ1-3
TGTGCCAGCAGTTCCACAGGGAGTGGAAACACCATATATTTT
CASSSTGSGNTIYF
>TRBV20-1|NA|TRBD1|TRBJ1-5
TGCAGTGCTAGTGATGCAGGGGGCCCTTTGAGCAATCAGCCCCAGCATTTT
CSASDAGGPLSNQPQHF
>TRBV7-9|NA|NA|TRBJ2-7
TGTGCCAGCAGTTTATCATCCTCCTACGAGCAGTACTTC
CASSLSSSYEQYF
>TRBV19|NA|NA|TRBJ2-3
TGTGCCAGTACCGCAGGGGATACTAGCACAGATACGCAGTATTTT
CASTAGDTSTDTQYF
>TRBV6-2/TRBV6-3|NA|NA|TRBJ2-5
TGTGCCAGCAGTTTTCAGGAGACCCAGTACTTC
CASSFQETQYF
>TRBV4-2|NA|TRBD2|TRBJ2-3
TGTGCCAGCAGCCAAGACCCCTGGGGGACTAGCGGCACAGATACGCAGTATTTT
CASSQDPWGTSGTDTQYF
>TRBV6-6|NA|NA|TRBJ2-5
TGTGCCAGCAGTTACCCTTCCCGGGAGACCCAGTACTTC
CASSYPSRETQYF
>TRBV28|few|NA|TRBJ2-7
TGTGCCAGCAGCGGGACTTCTAACCGCTACGAGCAGTACTTC
CASSGTSNRYEQYF
>TRBV5-1|NA|NA|TRBJ2-1
TGCGCCAGCAGCCCCACCGGGTTCCCCTCTGGGAATGAGCAGTTCTTC
CASSPTGFPSGNEQFF
>TRBV7-9|NA|NA|TRBJ2-1
TGTGCCAGCAGGGCGGAGTACAATGAGCAGTTCTTC
CASRAEYNEQFF
>TRBV15|NA|NA|TRBJ2-1
TGTGCCACCAGCAGGGGTTCTAGCCGAGGGTTGGTCGAACAGTTCTTC
CATSRGSSRGLVEQFF
>TRBV19|NA|TRBD2|TRBJ2-1
TGTGCCAGTAATCTAGCGGGAAACTCCTACAATGAGCAGTTCTTC
CASNLAGNSYNEQFF